The table lists the clone carrying this T cell receptor beta chain with many counts. Sample time point: sample taken at primary tumor resection. The study sequenced unsorted whole RNA from tumor, nontumor lung or frozen PBMC. The sample is drawn from a study of spatial heterogeneity in lung cancer. The ends lost 7 bases at V and 7 bases at J; junction bases unmatched: 16. The length of the CDR3 is 16 residues. CDR1 and CDR2 from the germline V gene are MDHEN and SYDVKM. TCRdb reprocessed the 5' RACE reads via MiXCR and lists one record per CDR3 protein. The sample includes around 60,000 distinct CDR3 sequences, approximately 8.9% seen only once; the top ten take around 15%.

The J gene is TRBJ1-1, the V gene TRBV28, with 9 bases that match TRBD1. This receptor was taken from a female donor with early-stage non-small cell lung cancer. Sequenced material: PBMCs, taken at surgery. The CDR3 is CASIPPGTGKSGEAFF. The DNA for the CDR3 is TGTGCCAGCATCCCTCCCGGGACAGGGAAGAGCGGTGAAGCTTTCTTT.